This T cell receptor (beta chain) came from a study of blood T cell repertoires in COVID-19. On the study more broadly: In each case, the material was cDNA or gDNA derived from T cells, B-cell-depleted T cells, or PBMCs.

Assay used: immunoSEQ multiplex PCR; TCRdb lists only in-frame clones, some missing. The sample consists of around 220,000 clones, about nine tenths of them appearing once. V lost 3 bases to trimming and J lost 6 bases, with 15 bases between them. Germline V CDR1 and CDR2: DFQATT, SNEGSKA (reference sequence). This CDR3 has 13 amino acids. The J gene is TRBJ2-7, the V gene TRBV20-1, with D uncertain. The clonotype was recovered from a woman aged 25 to 39 with acute COVID-19. The sequencing sample was made of PBMCs or T cells enriched from blood (not recorded which). As DNA, the CDR3 is TGCAGTGCTAGTGGGCTAGGTAACGGCGAGCAGTACTTC. This translates into CSASGLGNGEQYF.